The 21 T cell receptor beta chains below were found in one sample sequenced in a study of early stage breast cancer tumors. The repertoire was sequenced with immunoSEQ multiplex PCR; TCRdb's copy has only in-frame clones and lacks some. The table records about 50,000 clones, roughly 78% of them present only once. The sample taken for sequencing was blood. These receptors came from a person aged 35 to 50 with breast cancer.

This chain links TRBV19 with TRBJ1-4; the D gene is possibly TRBD1 (5 bases). From germline, CDR1 is LNHDA and CDR2 SQIVND (reference sequence). V was cut by 5 bases and J by 7 bases, with 17 bases left in between. This CDR3 is 15 amino acids long. CDR3 DNA: TGTGCCAGTAGTGCCGGTGATGGGGCGGTTGAAAAACTGTTTTTT. It is translated as CASSAGDGAVEKLFF.

This clone has just one count. The J gene is TRBJ1-2, the V gene TRBV18; possible D gene TRBD1, 5 bases. The V gene's germline CDR1 is KGHSH and CDR2 LQKENI. The ends were cut back, 2 bases at V and 2 bases at J, with 18 bases in the middle. The CDR3 totals 17 residues. In DNA, the CDR3 is TGTGCCAGCTCACCATCGATTGAGGGGAAAGGGAACTATGGCTACACCTTC. It specifies CASSPSIEGKGNYGYTF.

This clone showed up just once. The germline gene is not matched at one end of the junction; a read error may be the cause. This chain joins TRBV7-7 and TRBJ2-2, with 14 bases identical to TRBD2. Germline values: CDR1 SSHAT, CDR2 FNYEAQ (reference sequence). This CDR3 has 19 amino acids. CDR3 DNA: TGTGCTAGCAGCCCCGGGACTAGCGGGAGCGGCCCGAACACCGGGGAGCTGTTTTTT. Residues: CASSPGTSGSGPNTGELFF.

This clone was observed once. The chain combines TRBV11-2 with TRBJ1-3; D possibly corresponds to TRBD1 (5 bases). Germline loops: CDR1 SGHAT, CDR2 FQNNGV. This CDR3 spans 18 amino acids. The V end lost 5 bases, the J end lost 0 bases, and 20 bases lay between the germline ends. CDR3 in DNA: TGTGCCAGCAGCCCAACCCCGGGGCAGGGAAACTCTGGAAACACCATATATTTT. This gives the protein CASSPTPGQGNSGNTIYF. Full variable domain (outside the CDR3, taken from reference TRBV11-2 and TRBJ1-3): EAGVAQSPRYKIIEKRQSVAFWCNPISGHATLYWYQQILGQGPKLLIQFQNNGVVDDSQLPKDRFSAERLKGVDSTLKIQPAKLEDSAVYLCASSPTPGQGNSGNTIYFGEGSWLTVV.

The chain combines TRBV11-2 with TRBJ2-3; 8 bases line up with TRBD2. The CDR3 is 14 residues long. Looked up from germline, CDR1 is SGHAT and CDR2 is FQNNGV. The V and J ends lost 1 base and 3 bases, in that order; junction bases with no gene match: 0. The CDR3 sequence: CASSLGGGTDTQYF. The CDR3 DNA sequence: TGTGCCAGCAGCTTAGGCGGGGGGACAGATACGCAGTATTTT.

The rearrangement uses TRBV6-6 and TRBJ1-1; TRBD1 is a possible D gene (5 bases). CDR1 and CDR2 (germline): MNHNY, SVGAGI (reference sequence). The CDR3 sequence is 14 residues long. Trimming stripped 4 bases from V and 4 bases from J, with 13 bases between. The CDR3 DNA sequence: TGTGCCAGCAGTTTGGGGGGGGGTTCCACTGAAGCTTTCTTT. Its protein is CASSLGGGSTEAFF.

V usage is TRBV6-5 and J usage is TRBJ1-2, with a weak D call TRBD1 (6 bases). The CDR3 covers 14 residues. V was clipped by 6 bases and J by 4 bases, with 15 bases between them. Looked up from germline, CDR1 is MNHEY and CDR2 is SVGAGI. DNA of the CDR3: TGTGCCAGCAGGGGGGCCCGCCAGGCCTATGGCTACACCTTC. Amino acid sequence: CASRGARQAYGYTF.

The CDR3 DNA is TGTGCCAGCAGCTCCGACAGGAGGGAGACCCAGTACTTC. Protein sequence: CASSSDRRETQYF. The chain joins TRBV7-2 to TRBJ2-5; a weak D match, TRBD1 (6 bases). The V end was cut by 4 bases, the J end by 5 bases, with 11 bases between. CDR3 length: 13 amino acids. Looked up from germline, CDR1 is SGHTA and CDR2 is FQGNSA.

The chain combines TRBV30 with TRBJ1-2, with D tentatively TRBD1 (5 bases). CDR1 GTSNPN and CDR2 SVGIG come from the germline V gene (reference sequence). This CDR3 has 15 residues. Between the trimmed V and J ends, which lost 2 bases and 6 bases, there was a span of 19 bases. The CDR3 loop reads CAWSPPIRDLNGYTF. CDR3 DNA sequence: TGTGCCTGGAGTCCTCCCATCCGGGACCTGAATGGCTACACCTTC.

The chain carries TRBV30 and TRBJ2-1, with D unclear. The CDR3 spans 12 residues. Germline V gene lookup returns CDR1 GTSNPN and CDR2 SVGIG (reference sequence). Trimming took 8 bases from V and 7 from J, leaving 15 bases between them. CDR3 loop: CAGTQRRNEQFF. CDR3 DNA sequence: TGTGCCGGAACCCAGCGCCGGAATGAGCAGTTCTTC.

The CDR3 region is CAWGLANNEQFF. In DNA form, the CDR3 reads TGTGCCTGGGGACTAGCCAACAATGAGCAGTTCTTC. The rearrangement uses TRBV30 and TRBJ2-1; 8 nucleotides align to TRBD2. The V segment lost 5 bases and the J segment 5 bases; nucleotides outside the gene matches: 2. The CDR3 has 12 residues. Germline CDR1 reads GTSNPN; CDR2 reads SVGIG (reference sequence).

This chain's CDR3 is CASSESGPALTQYF. The CDR3 region has the DNA TGCGCCAGCAGTGAGTCAGGGCCCGCATTAACGCAGTATTTT. This rearrangement joins TRBV10-2 to TRBJ2-3; D uncertain. V gave up 0 bases and J gave up 9 bases, with 13 bases separating them. Germline V gene sequence: CDR1 WSHSY, CDR2 SAAADI. The CDR3 spans 14 residues.

V gene TRBV2 combines with J gene TRBJ1-4, with D possibly being TRBD1 (5 bases). V lost 2 bases and J lost 8, with 12 bases in between. The CDR3 contains 14 residues. The V gene's germline CDR1 is SNHLY and CDR2 FYNNEI. For the CDR3, the DNA is TGTGCCAGCAGTGAATGGGGCGACGGAGAAAAACTGTTTTTT. This sequence encodes CASSEWGDGEKLFF.

The chain recombines TRBV7-6 with TRBJ2-5; no clear D gene. Germline loops: CDR1 SGHVS, CDR2 FNYEAQ. With 1 base removed from V and 1 base from J, the gap between germline ends came to 13 bases. The CDR3 has 16 amino acids. The chain's CDR3 is CASSLVVGGLQETQYF. DNA for the CDR3: TGTGCCAGCAGCTTAGTTGTTGGTGGCCTCCAAGAGACCCAGTACTTC.

V gene TRBV5-1 combines with J gene TRBJ2-3; 8 bases are a match to TRBD1. CDR3 length equals 15 residues. V gave up 0 bases and J gave up 3 bases; unmatched junction bases: 3. Germline V gives CDR1 SGHRS, CDR2 YFSETQ. The CDR3 DNA reads TGCGCCAGCAGCTTGGGACAGGGGAAGACAGATACGCAGTATTTT. It encodes CASSLGQGKTDTQYF.

The rearrangement uses TRBV10-3 and TRBJ2-1; 15 bases line up with TRBD2. The CDR3 runs to 15 residues. Germline trimming cut 5 bases from V and 10 bases from J; bases unmatched to any gene: 6. Germline V lookup: CDR1 ENHRY, CDR2 SYGVKD. The CDR3 sequence: CAISPGTSGRKEQFF. For the CDR3, the DNA is TGTGCCATCAGTCCCGGGACTAGCGGGAGGAAAGAGCAGTTCTTC.

This chain joins TRBV5-1 and TRBJ1-3; D ambiguous. CDR3 length: 14 residues. V shed 4 bases and J shed 1 base, with 9 bases lying between them. Germline assignment: CDR1 SGHRS and CDR2 YFSETQ. The chain's CDR3 is CASSPMRSGNTIYF. In DNA, the CDR3 is TGCGCCAGCAGCCCTATGCGTTCTGGAAACACCATATATTTT.

This clone has just one count. CDR3 region: CASWTSGSSKQYF. The CDR3 DNA sequence: TGTGCCAGTTGGACTAGCGGGAGTTCGAAGCAGTACTTC. The chain has TRBV19 and TRBJ2-7; 13 nucleotides match TRBD2. CDR1 is LNHDA, CDR2 SQIVND, per germline (reference sequence). The trim removed 8 bases at V and 8 bases at J, leaving 6 bases unmatched. This CDR3 region has 13 residues.

CDR3 protein: CASSLELVHTDTQYF. For the CDR3, the DNA is TGTGCCAGCAGCTTAGAGCTAGTACACACAGATACGCAGTATTTT. This sequence joins TRBV7-9 and TRBJ2-3; D ambiguous. Trimming took 1 base from V and 2 from J, leaving 10 bases between them. This CDR3 comprises 15 residues. Germline V lookup: CDR1 SEHNR, CDR2 FQNEAQ (reference sequence). Filled out from reference TRBV7-9 and TRBJ2-3, the complete variable domain reads DTGVSQNPRHKITKRGQNVTFRCDPISEHNRLYWYRQTLGQGPEFLTYFQNEAQLEKSRLLSDRFSAERPKGSFSTLEIQRTEQGDSAMYLCASSLELVHTDTQYFGPGTRLTVL.

The rearrangement joins TRBV7-8 to TRBJ2-7; TRBD2 is a possible D gene (6 bases). V shed 7 bases and J shed 1 base, with 23 bases lying between them. The germline CDR1 and CDR2 sequences are SGHVS and FQNEAQ. The CDR3 covers 17 residues. CDR3 DNA sequence: TGTGCCAGCACCTTGATCGGGAGAAGACCCGGATCCTACGAGCAGTACTTC. Protein product: CASTLIGRRPGSYEQYF.

The chain links TRBV30 to TRBJ2-2; TRBD2 aligns across 7 bases. CDR3 length equals 15 residues. CDR1 GTSNPN and CDR2 SVGIG come from the germline V gene (reference sequence). The V segment lost 5 bases and the J segment 2 bases; nucleotides outside the gene matches: 8. CDR3 residues: CAWSGGGYNTGELFF. The CDR3 DNA reads as TGTGCCTGGTCTGGGGGGGGATATAACACCGGGGAGCTGTTTTTT.